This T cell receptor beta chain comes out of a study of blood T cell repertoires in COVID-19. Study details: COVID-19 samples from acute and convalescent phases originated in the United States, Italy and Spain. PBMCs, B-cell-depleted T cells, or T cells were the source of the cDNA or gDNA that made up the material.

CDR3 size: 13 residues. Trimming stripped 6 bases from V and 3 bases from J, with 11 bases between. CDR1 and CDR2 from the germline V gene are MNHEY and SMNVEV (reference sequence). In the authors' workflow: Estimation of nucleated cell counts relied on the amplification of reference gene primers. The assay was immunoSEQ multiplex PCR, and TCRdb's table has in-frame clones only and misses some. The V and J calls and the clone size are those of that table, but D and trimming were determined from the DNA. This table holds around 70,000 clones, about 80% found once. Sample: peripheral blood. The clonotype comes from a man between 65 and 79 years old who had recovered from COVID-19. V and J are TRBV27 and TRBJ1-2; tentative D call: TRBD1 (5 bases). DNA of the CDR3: TGTGCCAGCAGGGGCTCGGGGGACTATGGCTACACCTTC. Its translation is CASRGSGDYGYTF.